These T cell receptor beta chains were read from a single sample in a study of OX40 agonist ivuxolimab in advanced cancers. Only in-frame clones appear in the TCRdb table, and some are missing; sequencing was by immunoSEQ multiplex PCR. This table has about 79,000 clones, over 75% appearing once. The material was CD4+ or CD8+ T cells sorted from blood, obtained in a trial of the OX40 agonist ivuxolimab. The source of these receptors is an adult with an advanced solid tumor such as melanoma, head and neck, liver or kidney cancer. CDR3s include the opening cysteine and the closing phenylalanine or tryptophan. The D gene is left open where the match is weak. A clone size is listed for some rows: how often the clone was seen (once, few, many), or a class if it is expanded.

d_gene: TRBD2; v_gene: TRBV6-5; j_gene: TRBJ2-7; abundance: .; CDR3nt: TGTGCCAGCAGTATGACTAGCCGATCATACGAGCAGTACTTC; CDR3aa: CASSMTSRSYEQYF
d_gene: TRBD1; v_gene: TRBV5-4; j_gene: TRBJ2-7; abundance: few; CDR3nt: TGTGCCAGCAGCTCCCCCGGGACAGGGGCCTACGAGCAGTACTTC; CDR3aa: CASSSPGTGAYEQYF
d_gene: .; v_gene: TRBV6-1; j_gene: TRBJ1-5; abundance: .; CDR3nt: TGTGCCAGCAGTGAACAAAGCGCGGTGGGCAATCAGCCCCAGCATTTT; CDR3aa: CASSEQSAVGNQPQHF
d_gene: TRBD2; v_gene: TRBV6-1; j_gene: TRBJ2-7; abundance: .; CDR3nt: TGTGCCAGCAGTGAAGTGGGGACTAGTAAGCAGTACTTC; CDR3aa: CASSEVGTSKQYF
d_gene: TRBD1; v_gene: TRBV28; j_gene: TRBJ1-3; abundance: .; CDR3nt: TGTGCCAGCAGTCTCGGGGGGGGAGACAGGGTCAACACCATATATTTT; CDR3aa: CASSLGGGDRVNTIYF
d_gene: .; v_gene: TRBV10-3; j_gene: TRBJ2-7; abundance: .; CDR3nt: TGTGCCATCAGTGAGACCGCCTACGAGCAGTACTTC; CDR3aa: CAISETAYEQYF
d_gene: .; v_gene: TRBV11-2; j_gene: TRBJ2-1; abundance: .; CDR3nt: TGTGCCAGCAGCCTTGGACTGGACGCGCAGTTCTTC; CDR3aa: CASSLGLDAQFF
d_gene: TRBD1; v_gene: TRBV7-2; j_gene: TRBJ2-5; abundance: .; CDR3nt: TGTGCCAGCAGCCTACAGGGGGATGGAGAGACCCAGTACTTC; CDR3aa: CASSLQGDGETQYF
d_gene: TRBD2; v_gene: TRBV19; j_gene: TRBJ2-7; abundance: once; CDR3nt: TGTGCCAGTAGTCCAAGACTAGCTCTGCGTGGCGGGCAGTACTTC; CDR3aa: CASSPRLALRGGQYF
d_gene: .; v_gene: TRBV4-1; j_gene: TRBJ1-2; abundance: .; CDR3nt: TGCGCCAGCAGCCGCATTGGGTATGGCTACACCTTC; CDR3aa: CASSRIGYGYTF
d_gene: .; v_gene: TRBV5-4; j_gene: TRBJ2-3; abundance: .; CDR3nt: TGTGCCAGCAGCTTCGAGAGCACAGATACGCAGTATTTT; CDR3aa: CASSFESTDTQYF
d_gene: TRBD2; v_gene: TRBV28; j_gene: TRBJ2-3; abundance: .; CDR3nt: TGTGCCAGCCAACCTAGCGGGAGACCCAGGGATACGCAGTATTTT; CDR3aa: CASQPSGRPRDTQYF
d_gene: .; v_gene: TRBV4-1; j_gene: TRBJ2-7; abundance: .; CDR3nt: TGCGCCAGCAGCCAAGAAACCAAGGCGGCCTCCTACGAGCAGTACTTC; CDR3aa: CASSQETKAASYEQYF